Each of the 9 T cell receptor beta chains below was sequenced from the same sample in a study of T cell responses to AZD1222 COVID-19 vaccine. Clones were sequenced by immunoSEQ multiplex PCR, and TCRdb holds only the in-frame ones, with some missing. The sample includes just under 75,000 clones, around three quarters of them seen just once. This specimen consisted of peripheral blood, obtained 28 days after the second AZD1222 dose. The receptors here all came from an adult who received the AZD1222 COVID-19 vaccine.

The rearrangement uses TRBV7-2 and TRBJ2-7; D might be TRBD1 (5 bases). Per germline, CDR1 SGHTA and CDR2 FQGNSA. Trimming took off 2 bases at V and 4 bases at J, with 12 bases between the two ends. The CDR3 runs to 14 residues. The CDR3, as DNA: TGTGCCAGCAGCTTACCAGGGCCCCAGTACGAGCAGTACTTC. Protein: CASSLPGPQYEQYF.

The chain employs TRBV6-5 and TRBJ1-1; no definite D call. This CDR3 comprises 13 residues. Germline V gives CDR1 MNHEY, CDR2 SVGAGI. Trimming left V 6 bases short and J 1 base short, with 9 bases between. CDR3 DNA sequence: TGTGCCAGCAGGATTCTAGGGAACACTGAAGCTTTCTTT. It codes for CASRILGNTEAFF.

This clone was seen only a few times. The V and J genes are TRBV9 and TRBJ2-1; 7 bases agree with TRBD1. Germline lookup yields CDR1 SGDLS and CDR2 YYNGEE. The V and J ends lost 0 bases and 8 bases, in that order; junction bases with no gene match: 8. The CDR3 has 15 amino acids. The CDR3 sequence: CASSVDGQAGDEQFF. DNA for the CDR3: TGTGCCAGCAGCGTAGATGGACAGGCTGGGGATGAGCAGTTCTTC.

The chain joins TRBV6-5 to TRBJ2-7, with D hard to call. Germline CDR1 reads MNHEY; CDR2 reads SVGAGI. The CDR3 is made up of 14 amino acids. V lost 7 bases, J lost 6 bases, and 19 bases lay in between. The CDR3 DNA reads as TGTGCCAGCACCGAGCCGGCTGATGTTCCCGAGCAGTACTTC. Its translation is CASTEPADVPEQYF.

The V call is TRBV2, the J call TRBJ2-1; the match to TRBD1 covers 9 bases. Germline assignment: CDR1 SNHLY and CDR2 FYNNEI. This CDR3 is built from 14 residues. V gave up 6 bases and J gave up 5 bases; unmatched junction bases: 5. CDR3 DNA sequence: TGTGCCAGCAGGAAACAGGGGGCCCACAATGAGCAGTTCTTC. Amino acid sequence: CASRKQGAHNEQFF.

The CDR3 sequence: CASSLRSSYNSPLHF. The DNA for the CDR3 is TGTGCCAGCAGCTTAAGGAGCTCCTATAATTCACCCCTCCACTTT. The rearrangement links TRBV7-8 to TRBJ1-6; no reliable D call. Germline V lookup: CDR1 SGHVS, CDR2 FQNEAQ. The length of the CDR3 is 15 residues. Trimming cost V 2 bases and J 0 bases, with 5 bases left between them. The variable domain in full, with the rest retrieved from reference TRBV7-8 and TRBJ1-6, is GAGVSQSPRYKVAKRGQDVALRCDPISGHVSLFWYQQALGQGPEFLTYFQNEAQLDKSGLPSDRFFAERPEGSVSTLKIQRTQQEDSAVYLCASSLRSSYNSPLHFGNGTRLTVT.

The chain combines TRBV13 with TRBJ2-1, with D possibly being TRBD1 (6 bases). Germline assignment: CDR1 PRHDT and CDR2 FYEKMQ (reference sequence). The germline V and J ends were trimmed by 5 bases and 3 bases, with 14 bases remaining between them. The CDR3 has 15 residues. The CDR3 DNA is TGTGCCAGCAGCCAAGGGGCAGGGGACTACAATGAGCAGTTCTTC. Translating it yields CASSQGAGDYNEQFF. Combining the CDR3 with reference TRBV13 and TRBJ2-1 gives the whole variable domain AAGVIQSPRHLIKEKRETATLKCYPIPRHDTVYWYQQGPGQDPQFLISFYEKMQSDKGSIPDRFSAQQFSDYHSELNMSSLELGDSALYFCASSQGAGDYNEQFFGPGTRLTVL.

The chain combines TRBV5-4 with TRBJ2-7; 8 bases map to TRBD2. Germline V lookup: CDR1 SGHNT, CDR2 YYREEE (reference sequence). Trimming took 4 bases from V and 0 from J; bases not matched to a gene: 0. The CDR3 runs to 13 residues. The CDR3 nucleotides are TGTGCCAGCAGCGCGGGGGGCTCCTACGAGCAGTACTTC. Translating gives CASSAGGSYEQYF.

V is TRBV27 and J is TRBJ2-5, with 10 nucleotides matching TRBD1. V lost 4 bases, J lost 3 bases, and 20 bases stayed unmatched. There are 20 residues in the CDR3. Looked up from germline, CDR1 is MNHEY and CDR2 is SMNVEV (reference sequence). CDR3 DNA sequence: TGTGCCAGCAGTTCCCGATATCCGGGACAGGGGAGGGTAAGGGAAGAGACCCAGTACTTC. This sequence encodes CASSSRYPGQGRVREETQYF.